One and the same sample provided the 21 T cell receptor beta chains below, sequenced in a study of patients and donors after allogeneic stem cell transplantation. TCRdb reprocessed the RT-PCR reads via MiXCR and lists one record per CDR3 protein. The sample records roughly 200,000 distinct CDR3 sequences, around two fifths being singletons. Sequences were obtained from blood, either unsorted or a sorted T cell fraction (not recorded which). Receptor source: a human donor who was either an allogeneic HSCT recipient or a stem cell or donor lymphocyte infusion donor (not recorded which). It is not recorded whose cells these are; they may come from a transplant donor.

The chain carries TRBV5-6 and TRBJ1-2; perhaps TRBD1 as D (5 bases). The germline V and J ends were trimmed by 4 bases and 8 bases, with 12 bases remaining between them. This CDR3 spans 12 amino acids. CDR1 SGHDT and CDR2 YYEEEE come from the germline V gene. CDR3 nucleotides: TGTGCCAGCAGCCCGGGGGAATACGGCTACACCTTC. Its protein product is CASSPGEYGYTF.

The CDR3 loop reads CASSQDRGTGASRQFF. CDR3 bases: TGCGCCAGCAGCCAAGATAGGGGGACAGGGGCCAGTCGGCAGTTCTTC. The V gene is TRBV4-3, the J gene TRBJ2-1, with 10 positions matching TRBD1. The V segment lost 0 bases and the J segment 12 bases; nucleotides outside the gene matches: 11. CDR1 and CDR2 (germline): LGHNA, YSLEER. The CDR3 is 16 residues long.

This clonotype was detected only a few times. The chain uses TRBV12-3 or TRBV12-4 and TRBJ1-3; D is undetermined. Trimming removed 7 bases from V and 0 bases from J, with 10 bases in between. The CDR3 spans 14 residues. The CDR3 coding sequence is TGTGCCAGCACTATGGGGAGCTCTGGAAACACCATATATTTT. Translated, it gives CASTMGSSGNTIYF.

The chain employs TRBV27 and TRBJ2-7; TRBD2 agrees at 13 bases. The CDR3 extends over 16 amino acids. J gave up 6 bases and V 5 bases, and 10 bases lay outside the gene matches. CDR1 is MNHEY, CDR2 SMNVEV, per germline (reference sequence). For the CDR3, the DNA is TGTGCCAGCAGTCCTAGACTAGCGGGGGGTCTGTCCGAGCAGTACTTC. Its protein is CASSPRLAGGLSEQYF.

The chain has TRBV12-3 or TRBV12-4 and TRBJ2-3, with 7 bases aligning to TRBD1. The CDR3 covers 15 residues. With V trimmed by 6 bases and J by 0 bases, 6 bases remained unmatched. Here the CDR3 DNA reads TGTGCCAGCAGGGGGACAGCTCCTAGCACAGATACGCAGTATTTT. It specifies CASRGTAPSTDTQYF.

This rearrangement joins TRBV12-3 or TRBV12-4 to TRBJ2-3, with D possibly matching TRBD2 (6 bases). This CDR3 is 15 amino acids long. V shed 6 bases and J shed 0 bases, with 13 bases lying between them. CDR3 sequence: CASRWDLPSTDTQYF. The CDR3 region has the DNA TGTGCCAGCAGGTGGGACTTACCTAGCACAGATACGCAGTATTTT.

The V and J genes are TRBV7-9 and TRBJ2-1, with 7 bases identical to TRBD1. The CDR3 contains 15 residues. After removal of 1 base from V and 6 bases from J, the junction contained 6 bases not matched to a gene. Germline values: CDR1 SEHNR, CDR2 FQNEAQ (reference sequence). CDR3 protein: CASSLGGTVANEQFF. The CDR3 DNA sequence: TGTGCCAGCAGCTTAGGAGGGACAGTGGCCAATGAGCAGTTCTTC.

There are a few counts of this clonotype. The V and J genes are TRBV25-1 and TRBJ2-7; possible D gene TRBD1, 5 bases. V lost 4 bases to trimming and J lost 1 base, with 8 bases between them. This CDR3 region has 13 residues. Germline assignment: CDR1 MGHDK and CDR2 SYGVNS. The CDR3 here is CASSVGLSYEQYF. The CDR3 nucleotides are TGTGCCAGCAGTGTGGGGCTTTCCTACGAGCAGTACTTC.

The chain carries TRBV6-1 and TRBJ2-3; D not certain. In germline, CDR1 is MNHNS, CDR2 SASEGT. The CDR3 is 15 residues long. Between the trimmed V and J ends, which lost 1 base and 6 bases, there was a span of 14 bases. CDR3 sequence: CASSEGSMGRDTQYF. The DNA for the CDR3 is TGTGCCAGCAGTGAAGGTAGCATGGGTCGCGATACGCAGTATTTT.

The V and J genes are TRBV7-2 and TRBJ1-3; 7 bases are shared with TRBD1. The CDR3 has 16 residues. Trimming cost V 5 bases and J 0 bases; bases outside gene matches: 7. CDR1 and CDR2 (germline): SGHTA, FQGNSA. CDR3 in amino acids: CASSPRGARSGNTIYF. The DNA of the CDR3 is TGTGCCAGCAGCCCCAGGGGGGCCCGCTCTGGAAACACCATATATTTT.

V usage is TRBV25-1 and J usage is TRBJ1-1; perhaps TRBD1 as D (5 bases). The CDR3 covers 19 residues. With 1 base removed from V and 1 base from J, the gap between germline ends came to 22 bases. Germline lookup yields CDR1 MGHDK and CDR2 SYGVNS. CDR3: CASSELGSGQGKPNTEAFF. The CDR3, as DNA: TGTGCCAGCAGTGAATTAGGCTCCGGGCAGGGTAAACCGAACACTGAAGCTTTCTTT.

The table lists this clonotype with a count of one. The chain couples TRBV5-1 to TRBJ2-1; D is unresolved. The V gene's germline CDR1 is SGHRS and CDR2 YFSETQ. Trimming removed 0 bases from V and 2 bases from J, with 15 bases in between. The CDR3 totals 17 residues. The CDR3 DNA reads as TGCGCCAGCAGCTTGGCCTGGAGAGCAAACACCTACAATGAGCAGTTCTTC. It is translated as CASSLAWRANTYNEQFF.

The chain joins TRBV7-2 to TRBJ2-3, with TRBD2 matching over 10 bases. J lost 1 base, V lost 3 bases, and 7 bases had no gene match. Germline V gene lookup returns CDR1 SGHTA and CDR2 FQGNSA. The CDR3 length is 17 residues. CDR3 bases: TGTGCCAGCAGCTTGGCCCTAGCGGGGGCCGGCACAGATACGCAGTATTTT. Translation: CASSLALAGAGTDTQYF. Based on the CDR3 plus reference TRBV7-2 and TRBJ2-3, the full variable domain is GAGVSQSPSNKVTEKGKDVELRCDPISGHTALYWYRQSLGQGLEFLIYFQGNSAPDKSGLPSDRFSAERTGGSVSTLTIQRTQQEDSAVYLCASSLALAGAGTDTQYFGPGTRLTVL.

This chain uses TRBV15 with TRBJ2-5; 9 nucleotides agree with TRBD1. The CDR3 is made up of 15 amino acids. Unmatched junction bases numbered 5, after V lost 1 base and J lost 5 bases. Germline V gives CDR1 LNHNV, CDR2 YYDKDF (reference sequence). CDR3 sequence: CATSRGGTGRETQYF. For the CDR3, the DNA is TGTGCCACCAGCAGAGGTGGGACAGGGAGGGAGACCCAGTACTTC.

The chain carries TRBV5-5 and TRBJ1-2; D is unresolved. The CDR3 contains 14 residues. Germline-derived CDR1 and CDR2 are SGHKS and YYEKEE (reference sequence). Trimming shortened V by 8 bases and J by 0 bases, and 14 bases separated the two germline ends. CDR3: CASLHRASNYGYTF. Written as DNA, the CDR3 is TGTGCCAGTCTACACCGCGCATCTAACTATGGCTACACCTTC.

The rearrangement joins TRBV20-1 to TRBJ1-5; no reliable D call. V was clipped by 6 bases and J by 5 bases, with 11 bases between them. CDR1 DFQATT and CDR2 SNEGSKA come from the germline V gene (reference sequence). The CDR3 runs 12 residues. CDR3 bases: TGCAGTGCGCGGCAATCTCATCAGCCCCAGCATTTT. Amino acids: CSARQSHQPQHF.

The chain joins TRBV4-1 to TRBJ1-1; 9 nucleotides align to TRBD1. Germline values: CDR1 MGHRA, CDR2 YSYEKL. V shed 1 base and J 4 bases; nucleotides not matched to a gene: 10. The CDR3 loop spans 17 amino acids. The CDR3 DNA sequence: TGCGCCAGCAGCCAAGTCACCGGGACAGGGCTATTCACTGAAGCTTTCTTT. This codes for CASSQVTGTGLFTEAFF.

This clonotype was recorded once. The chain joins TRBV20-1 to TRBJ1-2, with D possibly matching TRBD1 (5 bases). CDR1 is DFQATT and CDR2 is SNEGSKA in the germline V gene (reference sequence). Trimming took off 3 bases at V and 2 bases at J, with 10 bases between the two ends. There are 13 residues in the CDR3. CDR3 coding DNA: TGCAGTGCTAGGCTACAGGAGAACTATGGCTACACCTTC. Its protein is CSARLQENYGYTF.

CDR3 protein: CASSLRAPTSGFYNEQFF. In nucleotides, the CDR3 is TGCGCCAGCAGCTTACGGGCCCCGACTAGCGGGTTCTACAATGAGCAGTTCTTC. V and J are TRBV5-1 and TRBJ2-1; 10 bases agree with TRBD2. The CDR3 loop spans 18 amino acids. V lost 2 bases to trimming and J lost 3 bases; unmatched junction nucleotides: 11. Per the germline V gene, CDR1 is SGHRS and CDR2 is YFSETQ.

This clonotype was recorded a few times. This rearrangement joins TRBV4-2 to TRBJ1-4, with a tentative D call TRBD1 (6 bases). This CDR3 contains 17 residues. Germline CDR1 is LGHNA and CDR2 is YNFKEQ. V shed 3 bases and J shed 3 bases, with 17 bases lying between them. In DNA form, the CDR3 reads TGTGCCAGCAGCCAGGGGTTTAACAGGGCTCCTAATGAAAAACTGTTTTTT. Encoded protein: CASSQGFNRAPNEKLFF.

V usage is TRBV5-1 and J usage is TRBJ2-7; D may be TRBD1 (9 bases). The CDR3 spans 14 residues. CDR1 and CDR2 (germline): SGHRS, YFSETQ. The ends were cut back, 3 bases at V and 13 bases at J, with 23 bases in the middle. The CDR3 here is CASSSGQGLSGGYF. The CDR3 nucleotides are TGCGCCAGCAGCTCGGGACAGGGTCTAAGCGGGGGTTACTTC.